This T cell receptor (beta chain) stems from a study of blood T cell repertoires in COVID-19. Profiling relied on immunoSEQ multiplex PCR, and the TCRdb table lists in-frame clones only, not all of them. The sample has 150,000 to 200,000 clones; about 86% are singletons. In this sample, this clone turned up once. Germline V lookup: CDR1 SGDLS, CDR2 YYNGEE. This CDR3 is built from 14 residues. The V and J ends lost 2 bases and 4 bases, in that order; junction bases with no gene match: 5. The sample comprised peripheral blood. The sequence derives from a woman of 80 years or more with acute or convalescent COVID-19. This chain connects TRBV9 to TRBJ2-7, with TRBD1 identical over 8 bases. The CDR3 sequence is CASSVAQGGYEQYF. DNA of the CDR3: TGTGCCAGCAGCGTCGCACAGGGGGGATACGAGCAGTACTTC.